The 7 T cell receptor beta chains below all came from one sample that was sequenced in a study of blood T cells in healthy people across ages. A second about 6 to 12 cycle PCR used barcoded and J-beta primers. TCRdb processed the 5' RACE reads anew with MiXCR; each CDR3 protein has one entry. The sample comprises over 950,000 distinct CDR3 sequences, 30% to 40% of which are singletons, and about 12% rests with the top ten. Sequenced: blood. These TCRs come from a man aged 18 to 30 in good health.

In this sample, this clonotype turned up a few times. V is TRBV7-2 and J is TRBJ1-2; TRBD1 agrees at 8 bases. The CDR3 totals 20 residues. Germline V gene sequence: CDR1 SGHTA, CDR2 FQGNSA. Trimming took 1 base from V and 1 from J; bases not matched to a gene: 17. The CDR3 sequence is CASSLVGSEGQVILNYGYTF. Written as DNA, the CDR3 is TGTGCCAGCAGCTTAGTTGGTAGTGAGGGACAGGTGATCCTTAACTATGGCTACACCTTC.

The CDR3 protein is CASSYEGRTPGEAFF. CDR3 nucleotide sequence: TGTGCCAGCAGTTACGAAGGACGGACACCTGGGGAAGCTTTCTTT. This chain uses TRBV6-5 with TRBJ1-1, with a weak D call TRBD1 (5 bases). V shed 2 bases and J shed 8 bases, with 18 bases lying between them. CDR3 size: 15 residues. Per the germline V gene, CDR1 is MNHEY and CDR2 is SVGAGI.

The table lists this clonotype with a few counts. The V and J genes are TRBV6-2 or TRBV6-3 and TRBJ1-4; tentative D call: TRBD1 (5 bases). Between the trimmed V and J ends, which lost 2 bases and 4 bases, there was a span of 11 bases. This CDR3 comprises 15 residues. Per the germline V gene, CDR1 is MNHEY and CDR2 is SVGEGT. Here the CDR3 reads CASSYPRQLNEKLFF. In nucleotides, the CDR3 is TGTGCCAGCAGTTACCCTCGACAGCTTAATGAAAAACTGTTTTTT.

This clonotype was counted between two and nine times. The chain joins TRBV20-1 to TRBJ1-2; 7 bases map to TRBD1. This CDR3 has 13 amino acids. With V trimmed by 6 bases and J by 4 bases, 8 bases remained unmatched. Germline loops: CDR1 DFQATT, CDR2 SNEGSKA (reference sequence). In nucleotides, the CDR3 is TGCAGTGCACCTAGACAGGGCGGCTATGGCTACACCTTC. This gives the protein CSAPRQGGYGYTF.

This chain links TRBV20-1 with TRBJ2-5, with TRBD2 matching 9 bases. V was pared by 5 bases and J by 1 base, with 8 bases of the junction left unmatched. CDR3 size: 15 residues. Germline V gene sequence: CDR1 DFQATT, CDR2 SNEGSKA (reference sequence). This chain's CDR3 is CSAGQSSGAQETQYF. The CDR3 coding sequence is TGCAGTGCTGGCCAATCTAGCGGGGCCCAAGAGACCCAGTACTTC.

The genes are TRBV5-1 and TRBJ2-1; D is undetermined. This CDR3 has 15 amino acids. Deletions cut 0 bases from V and 5 bases from J, with 12 bases between. The germline gives CDR1 SGHRS, CDR2 YFSETQ. CDR3 nucleotides: TGCGCCAGCAGCTTGGTTGCAGGCCAAAACAATGAGCAGTTCTTC. Amino acid sequence: CASSLVAGQNNEQFF.

This chain joins TRBV7-9 and TRBJ1-4, with D tentatively TRBD1 (6 bases). Germline loops: CDR1 SEHNR, CDR2 FQNEAQ (reference sequence). V was shortened by 3 bases and J by 10 bases, with 21 bases between the two germline ends. The CDR3 extends over 16 amino acids. CDR3 DNA sequence: TGTGCCAGCAGCTTTCCCCTACAGGGAGTTAACGCAAAACTGTTTTTT. Amino acids: CASSFPLQGVNAKLFF.